This is a list of T cell receptor beta chains from one sample in a study of cytotoxic CD8 clonotypes in ibrutinib-treated CLL. Sequencing used immunoSEQ multiplex PCR; TCRdb keeps in-frame clones, though not all of them. This table holds some 28,000 clones, roughly 60% found once. This specimen consisted of PBMCs, obtained before ibrutinib treatment. The receptor source for this set is a human donor with chronic lymphocytic leukemia. The CDR3 runs from the conserved cysteine through the conserved F or W. A D gene is named only where the DNA matches it firmly. Size is omitted from some rows. Given values are once, few, many or a class for expanded clones.

d_call,clone_size,j_call,v_call,cdr3_aa,cdr3_nt
TRBD2,.,TRBJ2-1,TRBV4-1,CASSQPRLAGALKEQFF,TGCGCCAGCAGCCAACCACGACTAGCGGGGGCCCTAAAGGAGCAGTTCTTC
.,few,TRBJ2-5,TRBV11-2,CASNLGGAGSQETQYF,TGTGCCAGCAACTTGGGCGGCGCGGGTAGCCAAGAGACCCAGTACTTC
TRBD1,.,TRBJ2-2,TRBV11-1,CASSFPGQATGELFF,TGTGCCAGCAGCTTCCCGGGACAGGCCACCGGGGAGCTGTTTTTT
.,.,TRBJ2-1,TRBV4-2,CASSQDGQRGYYNEQFF,TGTGCCAGCAGCCAAGATGGACAGCGGGGTTACTACAATGAGCAGTTCTTC
TRBD1,.,TRBJ1-5,TRBV19,CASDRGSNQPQHF,TGTGCCAGCGACAGGGGAAGCAATCAGCCCCAGCATTTT
.,.,TRBJ2-1,TRBV5-1,CASSAGQSSYNEQFF,TGCGCCAGCAGCGCAGGACAGAGCTCCTACAATGAGCAGTTCTTC
TRBD1,.,TRBJ2-5,TRBV7-3,CASSPGQGKETQYF,TGTGCCAGCAGCCCAGGACAGGGTAAAGAGACCCAGTACTTC
.,.,TRBJ2-7,TRBV11-2,CASSSLGGEASYEQYF,TGTGCCAGCAGCTCCCTCGGGGGAGAGGCCTCCTACGAGCAGTACTTC
.,.,TRBJ2-3,TRBV5-6,CASSTGTSTDTQYF,TGTGCCAGCAGCACAGGGACTAGCACAGATACGCAGTATTTT
.,.,TRBJ1-1,TRBV6-1,CASSEAHGDVDLGTEAFF,TGTGCCAGCAGTGAAGCGCACGGTGACGTTGATTTGGGCACTGAAGCTTTCTTT
.,.,TRBJ2-3,TRBV5-4,CASSLALAATDTQYF,TGTGCCAGCAGCTTGGCCTTGGCGGCCACAGATACGCAGTATTTT
TRBD2,.,TRBJ2-7,TRBV29-1,CSVHPTGSGRGEQYF,TGCAGCGTTCACCCCACCGGTAGCGGGAGAGGCGAGCAGTACTTC
TRBD2,.,TRBJ2-5,TRBV27,CASNPGAGGQETQYF,TGTGCCAGCAACCCGGGGGCGGGGGGCCAAGAGACCCAGTACTTC
.,.,TRBJ1-1,TRBV2,CASSDWPLNTEAFF,TGTGCCAGCAGTGACTGGCCCCTAAACACTGAAGCTTTCTTT
TRBD2,.,TRBJ2-1,TRBV19,CASTDPSGRGGGNEQFF,TGTGCCAGTACGGACCCTAGCGGACGGGGGGGTGGCAATGAGCAGTTCTTC
.,.,TRBJ2-7,TRBV6-5,CASSRRGYEQYF,TGTGCCAGCAGTAGGAGGGGCTACGAGCAGTACTTC
.,.,TRBJ1-5,TRBV27,CASSLSSNQPQHF,TGTGCCAGCAGTTTATCTAGCAATCAGCCCCAGCATTTT
.,.,TRBJ2-3,TRBV18,CASSPGLRDGTDTQYF,TGTGCCAGCTCACCGGGGTTGCGGGACGGCACAGATACGCAGTATTTT
TRBD1,.,TRBJ1-2,TRBV27,CASSYLRDRGGYTF,TGTGCCAGCAGTTACCTACGGGACAGGGGTGGCTACACCTTC
.,.,TRBJ2-3,TRBV9,CASSVARVTDTQYF,TGTGCCAGCAGCGTAGCTCGGGTCACAGATACGCAGTATTTT